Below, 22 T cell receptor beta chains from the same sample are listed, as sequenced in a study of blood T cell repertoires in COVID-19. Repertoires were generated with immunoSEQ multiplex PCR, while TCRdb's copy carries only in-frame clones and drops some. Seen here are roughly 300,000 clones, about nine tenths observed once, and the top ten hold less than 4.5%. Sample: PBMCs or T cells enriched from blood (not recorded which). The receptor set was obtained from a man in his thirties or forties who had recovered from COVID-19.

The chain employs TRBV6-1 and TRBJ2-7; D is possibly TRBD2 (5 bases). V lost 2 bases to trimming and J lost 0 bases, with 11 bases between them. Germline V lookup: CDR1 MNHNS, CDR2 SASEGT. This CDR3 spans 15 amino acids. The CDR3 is CASSEKSEGSYEQYF. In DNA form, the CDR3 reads TGTGCCAGCAGTGAAAAATCTGAGGGCTCCTACGAGCAGTACTTC.

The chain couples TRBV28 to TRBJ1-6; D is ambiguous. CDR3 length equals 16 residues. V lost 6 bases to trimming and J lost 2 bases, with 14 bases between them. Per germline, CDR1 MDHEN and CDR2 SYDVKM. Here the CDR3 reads CASRKRRFPYNSPLHF. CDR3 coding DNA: TGTGCCAGCAGAAAACGCAGGTTCCCCTATAATTCACCCCTCCACTTT.

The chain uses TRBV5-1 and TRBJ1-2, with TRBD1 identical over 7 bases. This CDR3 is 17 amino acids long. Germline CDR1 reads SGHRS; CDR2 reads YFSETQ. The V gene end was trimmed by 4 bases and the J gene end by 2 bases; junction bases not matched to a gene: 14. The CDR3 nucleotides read TGCGCCAGCAGCCCTAACAACCCGGGACAGAGAAACTATGGCTACACCTTC. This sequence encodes CASSPNNPGQRNYGYTF.

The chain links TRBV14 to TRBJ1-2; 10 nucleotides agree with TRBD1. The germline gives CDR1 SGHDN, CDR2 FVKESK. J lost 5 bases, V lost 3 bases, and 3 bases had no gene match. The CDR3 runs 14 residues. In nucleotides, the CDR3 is TGTGCCAGCAGCCACGGACAGGGGGAATATGGCTACACCTTC. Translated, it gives CASSHGQGEYGYTF.

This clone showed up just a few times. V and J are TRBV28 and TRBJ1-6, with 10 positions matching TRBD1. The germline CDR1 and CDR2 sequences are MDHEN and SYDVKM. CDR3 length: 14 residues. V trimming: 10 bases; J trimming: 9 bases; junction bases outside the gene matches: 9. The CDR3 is CATLRGTGASPLHF. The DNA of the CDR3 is TGTGCCACCCTCCGTGGGACAGGGGCTTCACCCCTCCACTTT.

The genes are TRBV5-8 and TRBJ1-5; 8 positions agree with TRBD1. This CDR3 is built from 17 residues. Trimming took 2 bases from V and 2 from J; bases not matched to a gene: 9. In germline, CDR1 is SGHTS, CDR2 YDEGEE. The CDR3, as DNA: TGTGCCAGCAGCTTCGGTCAGGGGGCGACTGGCAATCAGCCCCAGCATTTT. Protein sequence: CASSFGQGATGNQPQHF.

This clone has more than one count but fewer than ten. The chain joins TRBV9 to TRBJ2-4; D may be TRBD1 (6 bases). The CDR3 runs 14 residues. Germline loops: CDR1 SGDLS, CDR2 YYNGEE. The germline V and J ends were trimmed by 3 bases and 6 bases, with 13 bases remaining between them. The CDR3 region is CASSAQGSPNIQYF. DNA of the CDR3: TGTGCCAGCAGCGCACAGGGATCCCCAAACATTCAGTACTTC. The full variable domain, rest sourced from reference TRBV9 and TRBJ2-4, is DSGVTQTPKHLITATGQRVTLRCSPRSGDLSVYWYQQSLDQGLQFLIQYYNGEERAKGNILERFSAQQFPDLHSELNLSSLELGDSALYFCASSAQGSPNIQYFGAGTRLSVL.

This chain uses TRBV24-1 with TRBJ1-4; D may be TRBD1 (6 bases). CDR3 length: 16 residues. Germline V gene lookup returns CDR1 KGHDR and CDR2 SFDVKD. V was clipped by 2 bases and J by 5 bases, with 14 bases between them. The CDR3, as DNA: TGTGCCACCAGTGATTCCGGCGACAGGATGAATGAAAAACTGTTTTTT. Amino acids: CATSDSGDRMNEKLFF.

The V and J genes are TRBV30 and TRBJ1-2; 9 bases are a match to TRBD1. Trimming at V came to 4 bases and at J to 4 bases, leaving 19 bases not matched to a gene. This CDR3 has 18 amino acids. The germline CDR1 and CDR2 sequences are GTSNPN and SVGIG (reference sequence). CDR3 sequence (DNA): TGTGCCTGGACCACCAGCGGGACAGGGTTTTTTATGTCCTATGGCTACACCTTC. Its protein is CAWTTSGTGFFMSYGYTF. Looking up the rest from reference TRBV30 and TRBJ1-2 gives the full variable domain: SQTIHQWPATLVQPVGSPLSLECTVEGTSNPNLYWYRQAAGRGLQLLFYSVGIGQISSEVPQNLSASRPQDRQFILSSKKLLLSDSGFYLCAWTTSGTGFFMSYGYTFGSGTRLTVV.

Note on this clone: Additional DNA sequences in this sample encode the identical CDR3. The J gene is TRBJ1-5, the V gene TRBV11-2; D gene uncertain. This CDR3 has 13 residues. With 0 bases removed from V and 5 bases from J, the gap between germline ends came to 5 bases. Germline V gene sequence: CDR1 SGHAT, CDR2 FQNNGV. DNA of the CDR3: TGTGCCAGCAGCTTAGATCGGGATCAGCCCCAGCATTTT. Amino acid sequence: CASSLDRDQPQHF.

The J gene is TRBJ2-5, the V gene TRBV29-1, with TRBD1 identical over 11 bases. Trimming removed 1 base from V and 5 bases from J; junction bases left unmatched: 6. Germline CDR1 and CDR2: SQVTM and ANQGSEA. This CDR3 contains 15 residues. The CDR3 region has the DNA TGCAGCGTTGAAGCGGTGGACAGGGGGCCGGAGACCCAGTACTTC. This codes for CSVEAVDRGPETQYF.

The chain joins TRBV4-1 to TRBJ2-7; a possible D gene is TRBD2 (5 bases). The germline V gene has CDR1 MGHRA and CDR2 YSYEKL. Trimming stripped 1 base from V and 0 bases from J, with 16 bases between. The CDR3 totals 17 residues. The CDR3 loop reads CASSQGPHGVYSYEQYF. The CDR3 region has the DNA TGCGCCAGCAGCCAAGGCCCTCACGGGGTATACTCCTACGAGCAGTACTTC.

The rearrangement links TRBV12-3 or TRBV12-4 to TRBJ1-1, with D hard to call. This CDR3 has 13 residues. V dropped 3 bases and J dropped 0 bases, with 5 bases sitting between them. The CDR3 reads CASSFLMNTEAFF. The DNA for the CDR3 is TGTGCCAGCAGTTTTCTAATGAACACTGAAGCTTTCTTT.

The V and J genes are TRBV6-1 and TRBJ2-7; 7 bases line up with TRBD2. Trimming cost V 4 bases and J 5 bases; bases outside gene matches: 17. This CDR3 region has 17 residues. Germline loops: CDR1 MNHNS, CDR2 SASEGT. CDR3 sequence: CASSVGPGRASKDEQYF. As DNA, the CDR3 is TGTGCCAGCAGTGTGGGTCCGGGGAGGGCCAGCAAGGACGAGCAGTACTTC.

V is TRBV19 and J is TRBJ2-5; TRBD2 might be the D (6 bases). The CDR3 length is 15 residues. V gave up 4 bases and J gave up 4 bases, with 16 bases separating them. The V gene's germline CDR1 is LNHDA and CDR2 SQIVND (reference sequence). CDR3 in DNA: TGTGCCAGTAGTAGAATGCGGGGTATCTCAGAGACCCAGTACTTC. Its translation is CASSRMRGISETQYF.

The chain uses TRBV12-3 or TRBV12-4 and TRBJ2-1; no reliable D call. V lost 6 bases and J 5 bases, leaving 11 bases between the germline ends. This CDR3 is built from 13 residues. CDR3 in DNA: TGTGCCAGCAGCTACCCTCGGGACAATGAGCAGTTCTTC. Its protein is CASSYPRDNEQFF.

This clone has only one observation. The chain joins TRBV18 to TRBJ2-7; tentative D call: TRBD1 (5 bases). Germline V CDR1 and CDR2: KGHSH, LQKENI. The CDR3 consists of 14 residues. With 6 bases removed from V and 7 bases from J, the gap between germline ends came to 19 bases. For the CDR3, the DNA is TGTGCCAGCTCCGAAGGGCAGGGATCTACGGAGCAGTACTTC. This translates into CASSEGQGSTEQYF.

The CDR3 loop is CASSLRPRGHEQYF. CDR3 sequence (DNA): TGTGCCAGCAGCTTGCGACCGAGGGGGCACGAGCAGTACTTC. This chain joins TRBV5-6 and TRBJ2-7; TRBD1 aligns across 7 bases. The CDR3 extends over 14 amino acids. Trimming at V came to 1 base and at J to 5 bases, leaving 6 bases not matched to a gene. Germline V CDR1 and CDR2: SGHDT, YYEEEE.

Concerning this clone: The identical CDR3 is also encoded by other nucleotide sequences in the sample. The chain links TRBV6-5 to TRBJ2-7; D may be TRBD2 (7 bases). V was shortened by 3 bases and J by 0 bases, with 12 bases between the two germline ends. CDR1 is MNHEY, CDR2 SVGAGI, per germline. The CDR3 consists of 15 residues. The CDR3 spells CASSYKGGASYEQYF. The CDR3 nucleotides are TGTGCCAGCAGTTATAAGGGGGGGGCCTCCTACGAGCAGTACTTC.

The CDR3 region has the DNA TGTGCCAGCTCGCAGACAGGGGGCGCGGCTGACTATGGCTACACCTTC. This encodes CASSQTGGAADYGYTF. This sequence joins TRBV18 and TRBJ1-2, with 10 bases aligning to TRBD1. CDR3 length: 16 amino acids. V lost 6 bases to trimming and J lost 3 bases; unmatched junction nucleotides: 10. CDR1 and CDR2 from the germline V gene are KGHSH and LQKENI.

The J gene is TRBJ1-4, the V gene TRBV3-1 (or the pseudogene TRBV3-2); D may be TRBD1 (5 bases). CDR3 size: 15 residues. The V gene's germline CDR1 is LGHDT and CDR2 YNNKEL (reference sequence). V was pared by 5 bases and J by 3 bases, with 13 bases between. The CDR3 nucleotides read TGTGCCAGCAGCTCCGGGCAGGGCCCTAATGAAAAACTGTTTTTT. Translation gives CASSSGQGPNEKLFF.

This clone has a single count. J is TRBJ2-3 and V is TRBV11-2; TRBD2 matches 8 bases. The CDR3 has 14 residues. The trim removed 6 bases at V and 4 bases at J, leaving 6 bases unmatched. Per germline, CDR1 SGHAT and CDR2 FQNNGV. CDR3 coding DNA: TGTGCCAGCAGACAAGCGGGAGTCGCAGATACGCAGTATTTT. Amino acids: CASRQAGVADTQYF.